This T cell receptor beta chain was sequenced in a study of shared clonotypes between healthy human individuals. The protocol was immunoSEQ multiplex PCR, while the TCRdb copy is restricted to in-frame clones and leaves out a portion. The data hold 1,400,000 or so clones, with approximately 98.5% observed a single time. Material: naive CD4+ T cells sorted from blood. Noted subset: CD45RA+ positively selected. The clonotype was recovered from a young man in good health.

The CDR3 bases are TGTGCCAGCAGCTTGGCCCTTGGACAGGCGTCCTACGAGCAGTACTTC. Translation gives CASSLALGQASYEQYF. The gene calls are TRBV5-5 and TRBJ2-7, with TRBD1 matching 7 bases. There are 16 residues in the CDR3. Germline V gene lookup returns CDR1 SGHKS and CDR2 YYEKEE (reference sequence). Trimming at V came to 0 bases and at J to 1 base, leaving 7 bases not matched to a gene.